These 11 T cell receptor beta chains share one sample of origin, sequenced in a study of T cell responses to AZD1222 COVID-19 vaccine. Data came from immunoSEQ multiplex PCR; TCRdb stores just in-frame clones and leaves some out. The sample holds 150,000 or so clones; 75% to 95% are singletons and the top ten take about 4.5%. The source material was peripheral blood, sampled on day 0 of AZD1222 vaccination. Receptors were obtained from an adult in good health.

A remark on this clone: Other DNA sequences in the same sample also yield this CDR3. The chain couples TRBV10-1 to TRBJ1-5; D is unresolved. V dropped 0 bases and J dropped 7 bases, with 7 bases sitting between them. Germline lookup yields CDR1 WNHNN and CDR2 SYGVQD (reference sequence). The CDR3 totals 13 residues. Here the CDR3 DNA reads TGCGCCAGCAGTGAGTCGCTGGGACAGCCCCAGCATTTT. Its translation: CASSESLGQPQHF.

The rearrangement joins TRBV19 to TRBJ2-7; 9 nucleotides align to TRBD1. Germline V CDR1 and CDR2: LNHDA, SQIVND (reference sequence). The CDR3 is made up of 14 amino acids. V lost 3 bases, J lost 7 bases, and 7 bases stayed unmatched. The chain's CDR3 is CASSIKQGAWEQYF. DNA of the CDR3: TGTGCCAGTAGTATCAAACAGGGGGCTTGGGAGCAGTACTTC.

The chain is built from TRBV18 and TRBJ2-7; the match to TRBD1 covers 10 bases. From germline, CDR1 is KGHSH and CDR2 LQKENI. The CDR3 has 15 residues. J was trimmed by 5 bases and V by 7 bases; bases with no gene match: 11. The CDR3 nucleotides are TGTGCCAGCTGTTCTGGACAGGGGGACCAACACGAGCAGTACTTC. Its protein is CASCSGQGDQHEQYF. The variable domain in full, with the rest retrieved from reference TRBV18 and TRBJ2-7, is NAGVMQNPRHLVRRRGQEARLRCSPMKGHSHVYWYRQLPEEGLKFMVYLQKENIIDESGMPKERFSAEFPKEGPSILRIQQVVRGDSAAYFCASCSGQGDQHEQYFGPGTRLTVT.

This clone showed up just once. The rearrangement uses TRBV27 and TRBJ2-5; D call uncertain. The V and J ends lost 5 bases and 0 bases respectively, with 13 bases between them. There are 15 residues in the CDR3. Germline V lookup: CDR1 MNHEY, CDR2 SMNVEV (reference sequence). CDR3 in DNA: TGTGCCAGCAGTACCAAGTGGTATGACCAAGAGACCCAGTACTTC. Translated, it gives CASSTKWYDQETQYF.

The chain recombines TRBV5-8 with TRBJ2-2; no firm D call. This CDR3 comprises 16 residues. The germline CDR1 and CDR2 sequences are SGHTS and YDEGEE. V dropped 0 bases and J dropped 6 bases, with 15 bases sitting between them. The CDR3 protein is CASSLVFGVGPGELFF. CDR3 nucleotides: TGTGCCAGCAGCTTGGTTTTCGGCGTAGGACCCGGGGAGCTGTTTTTT.

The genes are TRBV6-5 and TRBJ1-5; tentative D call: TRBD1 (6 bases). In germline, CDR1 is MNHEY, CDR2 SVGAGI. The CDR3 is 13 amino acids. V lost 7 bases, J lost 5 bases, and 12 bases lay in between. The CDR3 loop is CASTIEGDQPQHF. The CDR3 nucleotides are TGTGCCAGCACCATAGAGGGGGATCAGCCCCAGCATTTT.

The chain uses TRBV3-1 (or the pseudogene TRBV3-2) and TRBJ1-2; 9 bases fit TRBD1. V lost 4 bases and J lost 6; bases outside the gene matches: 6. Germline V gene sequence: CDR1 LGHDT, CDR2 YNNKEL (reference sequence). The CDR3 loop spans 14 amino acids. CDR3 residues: CASSLRDRVNGYTF. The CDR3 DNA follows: TGTGCCAGCAGCCTCCGGGACAGGGTGAATGGCTACACCTTC.

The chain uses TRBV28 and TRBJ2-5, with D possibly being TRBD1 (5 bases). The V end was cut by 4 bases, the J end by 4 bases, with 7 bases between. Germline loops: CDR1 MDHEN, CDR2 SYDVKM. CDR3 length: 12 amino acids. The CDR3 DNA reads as TGTGCCAGCAGTTCAGGGTTAGAGACCCAGTACTTC. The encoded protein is CASSSGLETQYF.

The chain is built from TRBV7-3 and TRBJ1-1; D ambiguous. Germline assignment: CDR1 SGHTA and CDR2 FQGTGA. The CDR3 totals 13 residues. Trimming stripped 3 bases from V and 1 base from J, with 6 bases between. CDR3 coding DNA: TGTGCCAGCAGCTTGCAGGAGAACACTGAAGCTTTCTTT. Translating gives CASSLQENTEAFF.

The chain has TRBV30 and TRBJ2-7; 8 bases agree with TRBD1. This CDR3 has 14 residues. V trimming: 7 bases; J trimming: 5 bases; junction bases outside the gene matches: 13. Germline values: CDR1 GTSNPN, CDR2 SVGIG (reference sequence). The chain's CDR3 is CAFHIQGVKDEQYF. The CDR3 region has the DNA TGTGCCTTCCATATACAGGGGGTAAAGGACGAGCAGTACTTC.

As DNA, the CDR3 is TGTGCCAGTAGTAAGTGGGACCTGCGGGGTGAGCAGTTCTTC. This sequence encodes CASSKWDLRGEQFF. The genes are TRBV19 and TRBJ2-1, with a possible D match to TRBD2 (6 bases). The germline V and J ends were trimmed by 4 bases and 9 bases, with 16 bases remaining between them. The CDR3 contains 14 residues. From germline, CDR1 is LNHDA and CDR2 SQIVND (reference sequence).